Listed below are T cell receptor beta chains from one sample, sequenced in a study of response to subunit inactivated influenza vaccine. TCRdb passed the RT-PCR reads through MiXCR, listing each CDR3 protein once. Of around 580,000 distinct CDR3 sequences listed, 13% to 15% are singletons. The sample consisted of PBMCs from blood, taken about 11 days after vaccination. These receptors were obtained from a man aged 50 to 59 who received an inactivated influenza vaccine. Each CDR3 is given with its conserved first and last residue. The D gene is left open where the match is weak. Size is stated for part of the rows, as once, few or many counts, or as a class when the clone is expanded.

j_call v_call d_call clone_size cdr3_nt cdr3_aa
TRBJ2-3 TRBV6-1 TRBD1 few TGTGCCAGCAGCTCGGGACAGGGTTTAGGGGATACGCAGTATTTT CASSSGQGLGDTQYF
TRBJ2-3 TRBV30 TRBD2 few TGTGCCTGGAGTCCGGGACTAGCGGCCACAGATACGCAGTATTTT CAWSPGLAATDTQYF
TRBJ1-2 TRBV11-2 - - TGTGCCAGCAGCGCCTATGGGGCGTACTATGGCTACACCTTC CASSAYGAYYGYTF
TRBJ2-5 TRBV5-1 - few TGCGCCAGCAGCTTAAGCGGCCAGAATGGTGAAACCCAGTACTTC CASSLSGQNGETQYF
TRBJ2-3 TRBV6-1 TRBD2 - TGTGCCAGCAGTCAATCCCCGGGACTAGCTGGGGATACGCAGTATTTT CASSQSPGLAGDTQYF
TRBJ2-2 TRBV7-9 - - TGTGCCAGCAGCTTAGCGCCGGCAGGTCTCGGGGAGCTGTTTTTT CASSLAPAGLGELFF
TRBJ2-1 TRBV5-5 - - TGTGCCAGCAGCTTGGTAGCGCCATTCCCCTACAATGAGCAGTTCTTC CASSLVAPFPYNEQFF
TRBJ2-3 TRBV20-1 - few TGCAGTGCTAGGCGGGGCAACCGGTGGGATACGCAGTATTTT CSARRGNRWDTQYF
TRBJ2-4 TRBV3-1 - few TGTGCCAGCAGCCAAGATGGAGCGCTGGATGGCAAAAACATTCAGTACTTC CASSQDGALDGKNIQYF
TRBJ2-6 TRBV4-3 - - TGCGCCAGCAACAGGGGACTCATCTCTTCTGGGGCCAACGTCCTGACTTTC CASNRGLISSGANVLTF
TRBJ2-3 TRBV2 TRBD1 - TGTGCCAGCAGTCCAGGGGGCATGGATACGCAGTATTTT CASSPGGMDTQYF
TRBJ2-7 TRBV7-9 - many TGTGCCAGCAGCTCCGACCGGGACGGTACCTACGAGCAGTACTTC CASSSDRDGTYEQYF
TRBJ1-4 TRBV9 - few TGTGCCAGCAGCGTAGAGGGTGGAAAACTGTTTTTT CASSVEGGKLFF
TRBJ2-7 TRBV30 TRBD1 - TGTGCCTGGAGTGGACAGGGCCAAAGCTCCTACGAGCAGTACTTC CAWSGQGQSSYEQYF
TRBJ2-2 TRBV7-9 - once TGTGCCAGCAGCTTAACCATTGGGTCAGCGAGCACCGGGGAGCTGTTTTTT CASSLTIGSASTGELFF
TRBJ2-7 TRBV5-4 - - TGTGCCAGCAGCTTGGCAGGGGTCGTCTTCAACGAGCAGTACTTC CASSLAGVVFNEQYF
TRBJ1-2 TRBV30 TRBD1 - TGTGCCTGGAGCCCGGACAGGAGGGACTATGGCTACACCTTC CAWSPDRRDYGYTF
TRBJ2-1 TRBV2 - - TGTGCCGGCTCAGGAATGGGCTCCTACAATGAGCAGTTCTTC CAGSGMGSYNEQFF
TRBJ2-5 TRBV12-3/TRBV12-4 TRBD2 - TGTGCCAGCAGTTCGGGACTAGTCACAGAGACCCAGTACTTC CASSSGLVTETQYF
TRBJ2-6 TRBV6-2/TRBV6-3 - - TGTGCCAGCAGTTACGTGGCATCGCAGACCCTCTCTGGGGCCAACGTCCTGACTTTC CASSYVASQTLSGANVLTF
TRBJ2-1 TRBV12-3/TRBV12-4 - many TGTGCCAGCGGTACAGGGCGTGAGCAGTTCTTC CASGTGREQFF
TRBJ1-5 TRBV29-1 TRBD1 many TGCAGCGCCCAGGGGGCGAAGGGGGAGCCCCAGCATTTT CSAQGAKGEPQHF
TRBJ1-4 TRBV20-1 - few TGCAGTGCCCTGGGCGGCACAACTAATGAAAAACTGTTTTTT CSALGGTTNEKLFF
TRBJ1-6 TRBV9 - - TGTGCCAGCAGCGTAGACCCGGGGGATCATTCACCCCTCCACTTT CASSVDPGDHSPLHF
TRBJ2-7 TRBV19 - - TGTGCCAGTAGTATAAGGGATACCTACGAGCAGTACTTC CASSIRDTYEQYF
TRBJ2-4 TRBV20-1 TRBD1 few TGCAGTGTTTTGGACAGGATGTCCATTCAGTACTTC CSVLDRMSIQYF
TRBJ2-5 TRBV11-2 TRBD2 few TGTGCCAGCAGCTTAGGCGGGGGGGCCTTTCCAAAAAAAGAGACCCAGTACTTC CASSLGGGAFPKKETQYF
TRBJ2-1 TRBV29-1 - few TGCAGCGAGTCGGGACGGAGTCGTGCTCGCTCCTACAATGAGCAGTTCTTC CSESGRSRARSYNEQFF
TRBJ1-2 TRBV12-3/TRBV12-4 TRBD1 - TGTGCCAGCAGCCGAACGACCAGGGGGATTAACTATGGCTACACCTTC CASSRTTRGINYGYTF
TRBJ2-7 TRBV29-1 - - TGCAGCTCCACCGGGACGAATCCCTACGAGCAGTACTTC CSSTGTNPYEQYF
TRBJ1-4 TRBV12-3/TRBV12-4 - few TGTGCCAGCAGTCCCGCGGGACGGATCAATGAAAAACTGTTTTTT CASSPAGRINEKLFF
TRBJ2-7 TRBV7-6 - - TGTGCCAGCAGCGCCCGGACTTCCCCCTACGAGCAGTACTTC CASSARTSPYEQYF
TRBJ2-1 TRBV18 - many TGTGCCAGCTCGGAAAGGCAGTCTGGTGGGCGCTACAATGAGCAGTTCTTC CASSERQSGGRYNEQFF
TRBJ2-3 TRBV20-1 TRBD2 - TGCAGTGCCCCGGGACTAGCGGGAGGGCCCCTAAACACAGATACGCAGTATTTT CSAPGLAGGPLNTDTQYF
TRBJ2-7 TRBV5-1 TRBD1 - TGCGCCAGCAGCTTGGTGGGGACAGGGAACCACGAGCAGTACTTC CASSLVGTGNHEQYF
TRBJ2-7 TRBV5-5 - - TGTGCCAGCAGCTTGGATGTCAACGAGCAGTACTTC CASSLDVNEQYF
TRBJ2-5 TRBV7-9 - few TGTGCCAGCAGCAAGGGGAGTTCTTCAGAGACCCAGTACTTC CASSKGSSSETQYF
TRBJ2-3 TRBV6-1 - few TGTGCCAGCAAAATAGCGAGCTTCACAGATACGCAGTATTTT CASKIASFTDTQYF
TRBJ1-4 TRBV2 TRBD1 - TGTGCCAGCAGTGATCAGGGGGGGACTAATGAAAAACTGTTTTTT CASSDQGGTNEKLFF
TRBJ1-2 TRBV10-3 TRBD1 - TGTGCCATCGGGACAGTGAATGGCTACACCTTC CAIGTVNGYTF
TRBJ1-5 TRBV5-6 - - TGTGCCAGCAGCGTTCACAGGGAGGGCGGCAATCAGCCCCAGCATTTT CASSVHREGGNQPQHF
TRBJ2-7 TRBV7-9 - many TGTGCCAGCCAAGGGACCTACGAGCAGTACTTC CASQGTYEQYF
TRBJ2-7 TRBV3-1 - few TGTGCCAGCAGCCAAGATAATCGGGACAACCTGAACTACGAGCAGTACTTC CASSQDNRDNLNYEQYF
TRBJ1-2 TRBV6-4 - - TGTGCCAGCAGTGACGGACGGTATGGCTACACCTTC CASSDGRYGYTF
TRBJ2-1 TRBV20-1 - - TGCAGCCCTGCGGCCGGGGCCTACTCCTACAATGAGCAGTTCTTC CSPAAGAYSYNEQFF
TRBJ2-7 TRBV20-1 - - TGCAGTGGGAGGGATACCTACGAGCAGTACTTC CSGRDTYEQYF
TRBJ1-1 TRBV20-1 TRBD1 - TGCAGTGCTAGTTCAGGGGGCACTGAAGCTTTCTTT CSASSGGTEAFF
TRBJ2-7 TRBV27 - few TGTGCCAGCAGTTTTGGGGTGAGGAGCTCCTACGAGCAGTACTTC CASSFGVRSSYEQYF
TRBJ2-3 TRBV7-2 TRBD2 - TGTGCCAGCAGGTCAGGACTAGCGGGACGCACAGATACGCAGTATTTT CASRSGLAGRTDTQYF
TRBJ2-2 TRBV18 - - TGTGCCAGCTCACCCGAGCTCCCCAACGGGGAGCTGTTTTTT CASSPELPNGELFF
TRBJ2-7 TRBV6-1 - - TGTGCCAGCACCCCCGTCTCGGGAGCTTCCTACGAGCAGTACTTC CASTPVSGASYEQYF
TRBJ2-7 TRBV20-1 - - TGCAGTGCTAGTGGACAGCCCCATCCGGGAGAGCAGTACTTC CSASGQPHPGEQYF
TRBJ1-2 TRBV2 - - TGTGCCAGCAGTGAAGTTGCAGGGAACTATGGCTACACCTTC CASSEVAGNYGYTF
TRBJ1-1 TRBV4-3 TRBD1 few TGCGCCAGCAGCCAAGATTTCGGCAGGGCAGGGGGCTTAACTGAAGCTTTCTTT CASSQDFGRAGGLTEAFF